This T cell receptor beta chain is from a study of T cells in localized non-small cell lung cancer. Overall study findings and caveats: Uninvolved neighboring lung showed the greatest T cell clonality, exceeding tumor. Sequence data derive from only one tumor region, so heterogeneity remains possible.

To note about this clone: The target antigen is unknown.

Assay: immunoSEQ multiplex PCR; the TCRdb copy retains only in-frame clones and omits some. The table includes some 17,000 clones, nearly 90% detected once. The germline CDR1 and CDR2 sequences are SGHRS and YFSETQ. The CDR3 runs to 17 residues. Trimming left V 2 bases short and J 5 bases short, with 21 bases between. The rearrangement joins TRBV5-1 to TRBJ2-3, with a possible D match to TRBD2 (6 bases). The receptor was derived from a woman aged 40 to 75 with stage III lung adenocarcinoma. The specimen comprised peripheral blood mononuclear cells, sampled before any cancer treatment. The CDR3 nucleotides are TGCGCCAGCAGCTTTCTCCCGACGCGGGGAAAGGAAGATACGCAGTATTTT. This sequence encodes CASSFLPTRGKEDTQYF.